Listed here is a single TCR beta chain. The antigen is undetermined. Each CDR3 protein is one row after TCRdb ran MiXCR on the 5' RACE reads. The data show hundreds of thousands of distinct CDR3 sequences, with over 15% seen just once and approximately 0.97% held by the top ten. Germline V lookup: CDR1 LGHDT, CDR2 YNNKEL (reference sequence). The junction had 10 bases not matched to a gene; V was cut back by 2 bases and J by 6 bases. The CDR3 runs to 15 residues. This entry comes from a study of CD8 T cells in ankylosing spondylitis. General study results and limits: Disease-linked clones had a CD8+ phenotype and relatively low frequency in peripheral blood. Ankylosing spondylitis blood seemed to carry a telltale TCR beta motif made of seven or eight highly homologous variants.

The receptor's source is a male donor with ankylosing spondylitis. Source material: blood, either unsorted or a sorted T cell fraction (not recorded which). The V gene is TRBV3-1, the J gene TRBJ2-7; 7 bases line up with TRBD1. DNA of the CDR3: TGTGCCAGCAGCCAACGTGGGGGACAGAGGGTCGAGCAGTACTTC. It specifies CASSQRGGQRVEQYF.